This T cell receptor beta chain was captured in a study of beta chain features in type 1 diabetes. Overall study context: Sorted cells from all samples, numbering fewer than 120,000,000, were examined.

Germline V gene lookup returns CDR1 SGHNT and CDR2 YYREEE (reference sequence). With V trimmed by 4 bases and J by 4 bases, 6 bases remained unmatched. This CDR3 spans 14 amino acids. Broader study findings: Researchers report that Type 1 diabetes patients had moderately but significantly shorter TCRB CDR3s across all four CD4+ subsets.

This clone was seen only a few times. Its antigen remains unknown. As every portion of the isolated RNA was reverse transcribed, the sequencing read expressed TCRB transcripts. Measured with immunoSEQ multiplex PCR; TCRdb has only the in-frame clones, and not every one. The data show roughly 150,000 clones, about 9% seen once. This receptor was taken from a woman between 25 and 40 years old with type 1 diabetes. Sequenced: central memory CD4+ T cells from blood. The chain recombines TRBV5-4 with TRBJ2-7, with TRBD1 matching 9 bases. The CDR3 sequence is CASSPRTGEYEQYF. The CDR3 nucleotides read TGTGCCAGCAGCCCCCGGACAGGGGAGTACGAGCAGTACTTC.